This T cell receptor beta chain was sequenced during a study of long-term antiretroviral therapy in people with HIV. Findings of the study overall: Compared with controls, HIV repertoires showed narrower CDR3 length ranges. Dominance of pre-ART expanded clones persisted, fluctuating and often declining after ART.

DNA was extracted from approximately 1-10 million thawed cryopreserved PBMC. There are 15 residues in the CDR3. The germline CDR1 and CDR2 sequences are SNHLY and FYNNEI. J lost 1 base, V lost 6 bases, and 7 bases had no gene match. Worth noting for this clone: Its antigen remains unknown.

It was version v3.0 of the immunoSEQ assay that was run at survey level. Profiling relied on immunoSEQ multiplex PCR, and the TCRdb table lists in-frame clones only, not all of them. The sample consists of 9,500 to 12,000 clones, 75% to 90% of them appearing once. The sample consisted of unsorted PBMCs, taken 0.2 years before starting antiretroviral therapy. The chain recombines TRBV2 with TRBJ1-1; 8 nucleotides align to TRBD1. The receptor was isolated from a middle-aged woman with HIV. CDR3 DNA: TGTGCCAGCAGCCTACAGGGGGTAACGAACACTGAAGCTTTCTTT. Residues: CASSLQGVTNTEAFF.